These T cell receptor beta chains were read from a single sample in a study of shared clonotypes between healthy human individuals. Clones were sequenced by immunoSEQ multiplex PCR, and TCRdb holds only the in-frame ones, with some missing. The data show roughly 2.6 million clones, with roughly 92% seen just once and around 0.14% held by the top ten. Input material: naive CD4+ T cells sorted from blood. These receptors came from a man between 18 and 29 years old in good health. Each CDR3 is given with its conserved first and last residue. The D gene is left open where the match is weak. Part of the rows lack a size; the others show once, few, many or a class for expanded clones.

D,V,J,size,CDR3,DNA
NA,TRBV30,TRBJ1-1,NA,CAWSVSRNTEAFF,TGTGCCTGGAGTGTCAGTAGGAACACTGAAGCTTTCTTT
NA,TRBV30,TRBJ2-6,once,CAWSVPWSGANVLTF,TGTGCCTGGAGTGTACCGTGGTCTGGGGCCAACGTCCTGACTTTC
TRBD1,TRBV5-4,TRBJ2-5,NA,CASSLGGTDQETQYF,TGTGCCAGCAGCTTGGGAGGGACAGACCAAGAGACCCAGTACTTC
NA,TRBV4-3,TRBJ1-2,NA,CASSQDPGVFYGYTF,TGCGCCAGCAGCCAAGATCCCGGAGTCTTCTATGGCTACACCTTC
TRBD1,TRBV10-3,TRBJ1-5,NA,CAISSGQGNQPQHF,TGTGCCATCAGTTCGGGACAGGGAAATCAGCCCCAGCATTTT
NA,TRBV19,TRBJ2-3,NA,CASVDSYLRDTQYF,TGTGCCAGTGTGGACAGCTACTTAAGGGATACGCAGTATTTT
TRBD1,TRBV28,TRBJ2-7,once,CASSLETGSNEQYF,TGTGCCAGCAGCCTTGAGACAGGGAGTAACGAGCAGTACTTC
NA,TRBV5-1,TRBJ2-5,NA,CASSFPGGGETQYF,TGCGCCAGCAGCTTCCCGGGGGGCGGAGAGACCCAGTACTTC
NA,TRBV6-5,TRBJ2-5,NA,CASTSDGPETQYF,TGTGCCAGCACCTCGGACGGCCCCGAGACCCAGTACTTC
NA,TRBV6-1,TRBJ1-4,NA,CASSERGGEKLFF,TGTGCCAGCAGTGAGAGGGGGGGTGAAAAACTGTTTTTT
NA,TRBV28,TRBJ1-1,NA,CASGRENGATRAFF,TGTGCCAGCGGTCGAGAGAATGGGGCAACACGGGCTTTCTTT
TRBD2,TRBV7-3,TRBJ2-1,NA,CASSLTGGLGHREQFF,TGTGCCAGCAGCTTAACGGGTGGACTAGGCCACCGGGAGCAGTTCTTC
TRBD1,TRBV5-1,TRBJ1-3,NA,CASADRVAGNTIYF,TGCGCCAGCGCCGACAGGGTCGCAGGAAACACCATATATTTT
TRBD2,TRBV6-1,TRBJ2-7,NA,CASRPLAGGYEQYF,TGTGCCAGCAGACCCTTAGCGGGGGGGTACGAGCAGTACTTC
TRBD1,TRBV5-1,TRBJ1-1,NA,CASSPRDRSNTEAFF,TGCGCCAGCAGCCCCCGGGACAGGAGTAACACTGAAGCTTTCTTT
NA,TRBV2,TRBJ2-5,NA,CASSERLAQETQYF,TGTGCCAGCAGTGAAAGGCTGGCACAAGAGACCCAGTACTTC
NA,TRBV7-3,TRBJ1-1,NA,CASKRGSNTEAFF,TGTGCCAGTAAACGAGGGTCGAACACTGAAGCTTTCTTT
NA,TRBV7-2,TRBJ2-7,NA,CASSSSSGGAKSPEQYF,TGTGCCAGCAGCTCAAGTTCGGGGGGCGCAAAATCGCCCGAGCAGTACTTC
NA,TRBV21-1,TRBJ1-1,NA,CASSKVGHPNTEAFF,TGTGCCAGCAGCAAAGTGGGACATCCAAACACTGAAGCTTTCTTT
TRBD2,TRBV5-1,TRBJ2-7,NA,CASSSSSSGGSYEQYF,TGCGCCAGCAGCTCTAGCTCTAGCGGGGGATCCTACGAGCAGTACTTC
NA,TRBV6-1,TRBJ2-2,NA,CASSEVGGRNTGELFF,TGTGCCAGCAGTGAAGTAGGGGGACGGAACACCGGGGAGCTGTTTTTT
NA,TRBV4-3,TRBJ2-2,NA,CASSQDGAVNTGELFF,TGCGCCAGCAGCCAAGATGGAGCGGTGAACACCGGGGAGCTGTTTTTT
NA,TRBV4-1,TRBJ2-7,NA,CASSQVVAGPPYEQYF,TGCGCCAGCAGCCAAGTAGTGGCGGGCCCCCCCTACGAGCAGTACTTC
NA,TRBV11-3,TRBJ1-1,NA,CASSLDSRNTEAFF,TGTGCCAGCAGCTTAGATAGTAGGAACACTGAAGCTTTCTTT
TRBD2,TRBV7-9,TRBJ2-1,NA,CASSPFSGSNNEQFF,TGTGCCAGCAGCCCCTTTAGCGGGAGTAACAATGAGCAGTTCTTC
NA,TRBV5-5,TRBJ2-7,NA,CASSLGGAFHEQYF,TGTGCCAGCAGCTTGGGTGGGGCGTTCCACGAGCAGTACTTC
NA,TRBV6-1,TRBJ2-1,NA,CASSEGGGLTHEQFF,TGTGCCAGCAGTGAAGGGGGGGGCCTTACCCATGAGCAGTTCTTC
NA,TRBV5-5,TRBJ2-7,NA,CASSFPGAGEQYF,TGTGCCAGCAGCTTCCCGGGGGCTGGCGAGCAGTACTTC
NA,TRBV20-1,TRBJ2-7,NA,CSSRLRGEQYF,TGCAGTTCGAGACTGAGGGGCGAGCAGTACTTC
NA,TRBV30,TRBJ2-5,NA,CAWSDRSTQYF,TGTGCCTGGAGTGACCGATCCACCCAGTACTTC
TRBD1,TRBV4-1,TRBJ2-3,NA,CASSPDRALTDTQYF,TGCGCCAGCAGCCCAGACAGGGCCCTCACAGATACGCAGTATTTT
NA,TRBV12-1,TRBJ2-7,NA,CASSFPTGAQYEQYF,TGTGCCAGCAGCTTCCCGACAGGGGCCCAGTACGAGCAGTACTTC
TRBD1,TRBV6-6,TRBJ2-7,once,CASREGGLFYEQYF,TGTGCCAGCAGGGAAGGGGGCCTATTTTACGAGCAGTACTTC
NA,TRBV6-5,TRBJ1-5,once,CASSRNVGNQPQHF,TGTGCCAGCAGCCGTAACGTGGGGAATCAGCCCCAGCATTTT
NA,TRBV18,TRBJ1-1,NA,CASSGQRNTEAFF,TGTGCCAGCTCAGGACAGAGGAACACTGAAGCTTTCTTT
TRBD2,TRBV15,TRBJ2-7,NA,CATSRAFGTSGYYEQYF,TGTGCCACCAGCAGAGCCTTCGGGACTAGCGGCTATTACGAGCAGTACTTC
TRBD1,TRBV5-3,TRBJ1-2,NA,CARSYRTGVVGGYTF,TGTGCCAGAAGTTACCGCACAGGGGTCGTAGGAGGCTACACCTTC
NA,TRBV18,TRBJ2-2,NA,CASSPSSTGELFF,TGTGCCAGCTCACCGTCAAGTACCGGGGAGCTGTTTTTT
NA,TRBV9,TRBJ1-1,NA,CASSVESGQNTEAFF,TGTGCCAGCAGCGTAGAGTCCGGACAGAACACTGAAGCTTTCTTT
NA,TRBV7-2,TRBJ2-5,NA,CASRAAVQETQYF,TGTGCCAGCAGGGCCGCTGTACAAGAGACCCAGTACTTC
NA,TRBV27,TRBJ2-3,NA,CASKVGGGRADTQYF,TGTGCCAGCAAAGTGGGCGGGGGCAGGGCAGATACGCAGTATTTT
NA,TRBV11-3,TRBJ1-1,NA,CASSRDRYTEAFF,TGTGCCAGCAGCAGAGACAGGTACACTGAAGCTTTCTTT
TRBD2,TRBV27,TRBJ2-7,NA,CASSFSGRSYEQYF,TGTGCCAGCAGTTTCAGCGGGAGGAGCTACGAGCAGTACTTC
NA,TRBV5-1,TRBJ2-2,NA,CASSVLEGAVGELFF,TGCGCCAGCAGCGTGCTAGAAGGGGCGGTCGGGGAGCTGTTTTTT
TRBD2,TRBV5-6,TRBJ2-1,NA,CASSVSGRGFNEQFF,TGTGCCAGCAGCGTTAGCGGGAGGGGGTTCAATGAGCAGTTCTTC
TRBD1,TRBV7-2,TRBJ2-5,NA,CASSLIGQGAETQYF,TGTGCCAGCAGCTTAATTGGACAGGGGGCTGAGACCCAGTACTTC
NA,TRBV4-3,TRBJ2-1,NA,CASSQDVPGPGLYNEQFF,TGCGCCAGCAGCCAAGACGTGCCGGGGCCAGGACTCTACAATGAGCAGTTCTTC
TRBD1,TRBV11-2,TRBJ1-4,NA,CASSLASPTGSEKLFF,TGTGCCAGCAGCTTAGCATCCCCGACAGGGAGTGAAAAACTGTTTTTT
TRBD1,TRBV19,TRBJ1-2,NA,CASSTTRDRGYGYTF,TGTGCCAGTAGTACAACCCGGGACAGGGGCTATGGCTACACCTTC
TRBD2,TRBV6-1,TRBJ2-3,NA,CASTTSGNTDTQYF,TGTGCCAGCACAACTAGCGGGAACACAGATACGCAGTATTTT
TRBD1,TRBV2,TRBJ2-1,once,CASSGDRGSYNEQFF,TGTGCCAGCAGTGGCGACAGGGGATCCTACAATGAGCAGTTCTTC
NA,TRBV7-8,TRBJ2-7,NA,CASSLAGAGNEQYF,TGTGCCAGCAGCTTAGCAGGGGCTGGGAACGAGCAGTACTTC
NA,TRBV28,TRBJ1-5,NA,CASSLVGGRRLGQPQHF,TGTGCCAGCAGTTTAGTGGGGGGGCGGCGGTTGGGACAGCCCCAGCATTTT
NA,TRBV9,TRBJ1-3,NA,CASSARGDLSGNTIYF,TGTGCCAGCAGCGCCCGGGGGGACCTCTCTGGAAACACCATATATTTT
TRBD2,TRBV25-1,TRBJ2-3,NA,CASSALLAGGTDTQYF,TGTGCCAGCAGTGCGCTCCTAGCGGGGGGCACAGATACGCAGTATTTT
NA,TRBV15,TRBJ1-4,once,CATSRDVMEKLFF,TGTGCCACCAGCAGAGATGTCATGGAAAAACTGTTTTTT
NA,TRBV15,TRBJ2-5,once,CATSRGGSETQYF,TGTGCCACCAGCAGGGGGGGCTCAGAGACCCAGTACTTC